The clone carrying this T cell receptor beta chain was counted once. Antigen specificity is unknown. The source of the sample is a study of T cell responses to AZD1222 COVID-19 vaccine. Generated by immunoSEQ multiplex PCR, the TCRdb table keeps only in-frame clones and is missing some. The sample holds about 200,000 clones; about nine tenths are singletons and the top ten take around 3.7%. The V and J ends lost 2 bases and 2 bases, in that order; junction bases with no gene match: 11. The CDR3 sequence is 17 residues long. Germline CDR1 reads MGHRA; CDR2 reads YSYEKL. The study, taken as a whole, reports: Most donors were white British, females outnumbered males, and clonal diversity was possibly underestimated.

This receptor was identified in an adult who received the AZD1222 COVID-19 vaccine. The V gene is TRBV4-1, the J gene TRBJ1-2, with TRBD1 matching 7 bases. This specimen was peripheral blood, taken 28 days after the second AZD1222 dose. The CDR3 region has the DNA TGCGCCAGCAGCCAACTACCTGGACAGGTGGTAAACTATGGCTACACCTTC. It translates to CASSQLPGQVVNYGYTF.